This T cell receptor (beta chain) was identified in a study of CD8+CD57+ T cells in acquired aplastic anemia. Researchers used genomic DNA as the template to profile TCR beta VDJ and CDR3. TCRdb re-derived calls from the reads in MiXCR, one entry per CDR3 protein. This table holds 400,000 to 450,000 distinct CDR3 sequences, about two thirds found once. The CDR3 is made up of 12 amino acids. Germline V gene sequence: CDR1 DFQATT, CDR2 SNEGSKA (reference sequence). Specimen: sorted CD4+, CD8+, or CD8+CD57+ T cells (not recorded which) from PBMCs. The sequence derives from a human donor in good health, serving as a control. The chain has TRBV20-1 and TRBJ1-2; D possibly corresponds to TRBD1 (5 bases). The CDR3: CSVETEDYGYTF. For the CDR3, the DNA is TGCAGCGTTGAGACAGAAGACTATGGCTACACCTTC.